A selection of T cell receptor beta chains follows, all from one sample in a study of T cell responses to AZD1222 COVID-19 vaccine. The repertoire was sequenced with immunoSEQ multiplex PCR; TCRdb's copy has only in-frame clones and lacks some. The top ten clones hold around 1.9% of a sample with 150,000 or so clones, approximately 90% of them seen once. The source was peripheral blood, collected on day 0 of AZD1222 vaccination. The receptors come from an adult in good health. Both conserved end residues are part of each CDR3. The D gene is left open where the match is weak. Size tells how often a clone was seen (once, few, many) or the class of an expanded clone, and some rows leave it out.

TRBV6-2/TRBV6-3,-,TRBJ2-2,TRBD1,TGTGCCAGCAGCGGACAGGAGAACACCGGGGAGCTGTTTTTT,CASSGQENTGELFF
TRBV5-1,-,TRBJ2-7,TRBD1,TGCGCCAGCAGCTTCGGACAGGGGGTGCCCGAGCAGTACTTC,CASSFGQGVPEQYF
TRBV12-3/TRBV12-4,few,TRBJ1-5,-,TGTGCCAGCAGGCAGGAGAGCAATCAGCCCCAGCATTTT,CASRQESNQPQHF
TRBV7-9,once,TRBJ2-1,-,TGTGCCAGCAGCTTAGGGGGGCCCATTTCCGATGAGCAGTTCTTC,CASSLGGPISDEQFF
TRBV7-2,-,TRBJ2-3,-,TGTGCCAGCAGCCTCAGAGCCGCGTTAGGCACAGATACGCAGTATTTT,CASSLRAALGTDTQYF
TRBV13,-,TRBJ2-3,-,TGTGCCAGCAGTGAAGGGCGGGGATATAGCACAGATACGCAGTATTTT,CASSEGRGYSTDTQYF
TRBV5-4,-,TRBJ1-2,-,TGTGCCAGCAGCAAGGACGGCCCTAACACCTTC,CASSKDGPNTF
TRBV7-2,-,TRBJ1-2,-,TGTGCCAGCAGCTCAGGGACACGAACCTATGGCTACACCTTC,CASSSGTRTYGYTF
TRBV3-1/TRBV3-2,-,TRBJ2-3,-,TGTGCCAGCAGCCAAGATCGGGGAGGAACAGATACGCAGTATTTT,CASSQDRGGTDTQYF
TRBV6-2/TRBV6-3,-,TRBJ2-3,TRBD2,TGTGCCAGCAGTAACGGACTAGCGGGGGGGCTTTTAGATACGCAGTATTTT,CASSNGLAGGLLDTQYF
TRBV27,-,TRBJ2-1,-,TGTGCCAGCAGTACCGGCGTGAGTTACCATGAGCAGTTCTTC,CASSTGVSYHEQFF
TRBV6-1,-,TRBJ1-5,-,TGTGCCAGCAGTGATACAGGGCATCAGCCCCAGCATTTT,CASSDTGHQPQHF
TRBV10-3,once,TRBJ2-7,TRBD1,TGTGCCATCAGTGAAAGGGACAGGGGGGAGCAGTACTTC,CAISERDRGEQYF
TRBV11-2,-,TRBJ1-4,-,TGTGCCAGCAGCTCTCCGGGACACGGGGATGAAAAACTGTTTTTT,CASSSPGHGDEKLFF
TRBV4-3,-,TRBJ1-1,-,TGCGCCAGCAGCTTTGAGACGGTGAACACTGAAGCTTTCTTT,CASSFETVNTEAFF
TRBV27,-,TRBJ1-2,TRBD1,TGTGCCAGCAGGTCCCTTCTTCCGGGACAGAGAAACTATGGCTACACCTTC,CASRSLLPGQRNYGYTF
TRBV28,once,TRBJ1-5,-,TGTGCCAGCAGTAGTGGCGGCGGGAACAATCAGCCCCAGCATTTT,CASSSGGGNNQPQHF
TRBV23-1,-,TRBJ1-2,TRBD1,TGCGCCAGCAGTCAACCGCGAGGGGGCGCGGGGAAAGGGGGTGGCTACACCTTC,CASSQPRGGAGKGGGYTF
TRBV6-2/TRBV6-3,-,TRBJ2-5,-,TGTGCCAGCAGTACCGACATGAGGCTCCAAGAGACCCAGTACTTC,CASSTDMRLQETQYF
TRBV7-2,-,TRBJ2-2,-,TGTGCCAGCAGCCCGAGGTCGGGGGCCATCACCGGGGAGCTGTTTTTT,CASSPRSGAITGELFF
TRBV19,-,TRBJ2-7,-,TGTGCCAGTAAAGGGGACCGACACTACGAGCAGTACTTC,CASKGDRHYEQYF
TRBV6-5,-,TRBJ2-3,-,TGTGCCAGCAGGCCCGGGACTAGCACAGATACGCAGTATTTT,CASRPGTSTDTQYF
TRBV9,-,TRBJ1-6,-,TGTGCCAGCAGCGCGCAGGGAGTTAGCTCCTATAATTCACCCCTCCACTTT,CASSAQGVSSYNSPLHF
TRBV7-2,-,TRBJ2-3,-,TGTGCCAGCAGGTCTATCAGGTATACCTCCTCAGGAGATACGCAGTATTTT,CASRSIRYTSSGDTQYF
TRBV4-3,-,TRBJ1-1,TRBD1,TGCGCCAGCAGCCAAGATTATAGAACAGGGGGTGCTGAAGCTTTCTTT,CASSQDYRTGGAEAFF
TRBV6-5,once,TRBJ1-2,-,TGTGCCAGCAGCCGATTGGGCACAAACTATGGCTACACCTTC,CASSRLGTNYGYTF
TRBV5-1,-,TRBJ2-2,-,TGCGCCAGCAGCTTGCCCCGGGAGAACACCGGGGAGCTGTTTTTT,CASSLPRENTGELFF
TRBV7-2,-,TRBJ2-5,-,TGTGCCAGCAGCTTCTTCACCCCGAACCAAGAGACCCAGTACTTC,CASSFFTPNQETQYF
TRBV11-2,-,TRBJ2-1,TRBD1,TGTGCCAGCATCCCGGGCCGACAGGGCGGCAATGAGCAGTTCTTC,CASIPGRQGGNEQFF
TRBV7-2,-,TRBJ2-2,-,TGTGCCAGCAGTCTAGGCGGCGCCGGGGAGCTGTTTTTT,CASSLGGAGELFF
TRBV19,-,TRBJ1-1,-,TGTGCCAGTAGTACAATGGCCGGGACACGGGACACTGAAGCTTTCTTT,CASSTMAGTRDTEAFF
TRBV3-1/TRBV3-2,-,TRBJ1-2,-,TGTGCCAGCAGCCCAAAGCCGTACGGGAACTATGGCTACACCTTC,CASSPKPYGNYGYTF
TRBV4-3,-,TRBJ1-2,-,TGCGCCAGCAGCCAAGGTGCCAACTGGGAGGGTGAAGGCTACACCTTC,CASSQGANWEGEGYTF